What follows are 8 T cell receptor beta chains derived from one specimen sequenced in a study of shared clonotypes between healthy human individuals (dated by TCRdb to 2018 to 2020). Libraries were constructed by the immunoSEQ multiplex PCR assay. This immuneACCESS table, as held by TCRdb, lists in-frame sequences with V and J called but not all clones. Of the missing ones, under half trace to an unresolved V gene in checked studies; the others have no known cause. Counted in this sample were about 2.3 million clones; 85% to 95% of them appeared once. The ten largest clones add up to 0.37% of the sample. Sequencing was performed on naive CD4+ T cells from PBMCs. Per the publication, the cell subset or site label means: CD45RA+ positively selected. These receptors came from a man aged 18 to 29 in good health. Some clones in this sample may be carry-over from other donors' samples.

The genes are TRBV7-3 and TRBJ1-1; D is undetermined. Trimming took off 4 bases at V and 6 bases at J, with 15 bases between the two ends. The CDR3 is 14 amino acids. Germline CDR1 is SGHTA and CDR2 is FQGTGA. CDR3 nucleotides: TGTGCCAGCAGCTCGACCGGTCCAGTCTCTGAAGCTTTCTTT. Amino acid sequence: CASSSTGPVSEAFF.

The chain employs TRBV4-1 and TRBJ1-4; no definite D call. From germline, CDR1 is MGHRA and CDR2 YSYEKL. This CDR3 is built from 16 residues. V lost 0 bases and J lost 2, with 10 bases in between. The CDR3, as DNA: TGCGCCAGCAGCCAAGATGGGCAGCTGACTAATGAAAAACTGTTTTTT. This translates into CASSQDGQLTNEKLFF.

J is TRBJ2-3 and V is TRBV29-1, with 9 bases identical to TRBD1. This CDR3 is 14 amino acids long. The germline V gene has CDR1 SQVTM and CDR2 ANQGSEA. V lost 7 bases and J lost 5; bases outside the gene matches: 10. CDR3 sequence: CSAPLQGAGDTQYF. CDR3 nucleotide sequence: TGCAGCGCCCCTTTACAGGGGGCCGGAGATACGCAGTATTTT.

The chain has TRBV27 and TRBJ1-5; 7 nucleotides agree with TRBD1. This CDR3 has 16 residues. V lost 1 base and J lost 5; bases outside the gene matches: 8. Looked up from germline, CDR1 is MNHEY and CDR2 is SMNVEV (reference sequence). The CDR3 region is CASSLFPGRGDQPQHF. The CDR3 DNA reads TGTGCCAGCAGTTTATTTCCCGGCAGGGGGGATCAGCCCCAGCATTTT.

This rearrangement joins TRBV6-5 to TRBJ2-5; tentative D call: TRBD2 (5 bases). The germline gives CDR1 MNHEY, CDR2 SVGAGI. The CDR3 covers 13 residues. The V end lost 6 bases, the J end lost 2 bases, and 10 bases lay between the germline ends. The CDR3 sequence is CASSRTGQETQYF. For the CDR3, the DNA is TGTGCCAGCAGCCGTACGGGGCAAGAGACCCAGTACTTC.

CDR3 loop: CATSRDRGRGPYEQYF. DNA of the CDR3: TGTGCCACCAGCAGAGATCGCGGCAGGGGGCCCTACGAGCAGTACTTC. This chain uses TRBV15 with TRBJ2-7, with 8 bases matching TRBD1. The germline V gene encodes CDR1 LNHNV and CDR2 YYDKDF (reference sequence). There are 16 residues in the CDR3. The trim removed 0 bases at V and 2 bases at J, leaving 6 bases unmatched.

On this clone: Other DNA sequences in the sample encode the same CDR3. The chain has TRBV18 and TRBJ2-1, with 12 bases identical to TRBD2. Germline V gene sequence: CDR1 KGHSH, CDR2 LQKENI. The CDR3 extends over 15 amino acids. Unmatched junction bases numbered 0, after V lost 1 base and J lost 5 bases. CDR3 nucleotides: TGTGCCAGCTCACCACGGACTAGCGGGAACAATGAGCAGTTCTTC. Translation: CASSPRTSGNNEQFF.

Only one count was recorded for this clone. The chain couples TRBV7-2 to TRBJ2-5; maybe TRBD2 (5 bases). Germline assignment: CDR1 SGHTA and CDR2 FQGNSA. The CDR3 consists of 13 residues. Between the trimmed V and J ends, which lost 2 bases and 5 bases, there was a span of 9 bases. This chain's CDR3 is CASSLSTGETQYF. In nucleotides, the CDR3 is TGTGCCAGCAGCTTATCGACGGGGGAGACCCAGTACTTC.